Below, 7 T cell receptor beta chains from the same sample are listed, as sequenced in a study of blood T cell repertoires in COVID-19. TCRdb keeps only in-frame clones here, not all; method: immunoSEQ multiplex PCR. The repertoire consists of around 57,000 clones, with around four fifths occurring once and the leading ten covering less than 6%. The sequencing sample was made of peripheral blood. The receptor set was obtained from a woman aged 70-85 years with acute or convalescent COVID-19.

Here the CDR3 reads CASSLNQGSEQYF. The CDR3 bases are TGTGCCAGCAGTCTTAACCAGGGCTCCGAGCAGTACTTC. The chain couples TRBV12-3 or TRBV12-4 to TRBJ2-7; tentative D call: TRBD1 (5 bases). Trimming shortened V by 5 bases and J by 6 bases, and 14 bases separated the two germline ends. The CDR3 is 13 residues long.

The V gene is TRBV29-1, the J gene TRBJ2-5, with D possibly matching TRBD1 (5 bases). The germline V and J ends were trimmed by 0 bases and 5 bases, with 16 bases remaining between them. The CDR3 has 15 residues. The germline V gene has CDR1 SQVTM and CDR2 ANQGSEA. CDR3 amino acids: CSVEDGLQGPETQYF. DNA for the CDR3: TGCAGCGTTGAAGACGGGCTCCAGGGTCCCGAGACCCAGTACTTC.

CDR3 residues: CATSSPIGRGRETQYF. The CDR3 DNA sequence: TGTGCCACCAGCAGTCCCATCGGGAGGGGGAGGGAGACCCAGTACTTC. The rearrangement joins TRBV15 to TRBJ2-5, with TRBD2 matching 8 bases. Trimming cost V 3 bases and J 5 bases; bases outside gene matches: 11. CDR3 length equals 16 residues. Germline loops: CDR1 LNHNV, CDR2 YYDKDF (reference sequence). The full variable domain, in which reference TRBV15 and TRBJ2-5 provide the parts outside the CDR3, is DAMVIQNPRYQVTQFGKPVTLSCSQTLNHNVMYWYQQKSSQAPKLLFHYYDKDFNNEADTPDNFQSRRPNTSFCFLDIRSPGLGDTAMYLCATSSPIGRGRETQYFGPGTRLLVL.

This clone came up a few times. CDR3 sequence reads: CASSPGEPQHF. CDR3 coding DNA: TGTGCCAGCAGCCCAGGCGAGCCCCAGCATTTT. This chain connects TRBV9 to TRBJ1-5; D is undetermined. The germline V gene has CDR1 SGDLS and CDR2 YYNGEE. This CDR3 has 11 amino acids. Trimming cost V 4 bases and J 8 bases, with 7 bases left between them.

The CDR3 nucleotides are TGTGCCAGCAGCTCATTAACTAGCGGGGGGACCCAGGAGCAGTTCTTC. This sequence encodes CASSSLTSGGTQEQFF. J is TRBJ2-1 and V is TRBV7-8, with 12 bases matching TRBD2. The trim removed 4 bases at V and 10 bases at J, leaving 11 bases unmatched. The CDR3 sequence is 16 residues long. Germline CDR1 is SGHVS and CDR2 is FQNEAQ. Full variable domain (outside the CDR3, taken from reference TRBV7-8 and TRBJ2-1): GAGVSQSPRYKVAKRGQDVALRCDPISGHVSLFWYQQALGQGPEFLTYFQNEAQLDKSGLPSDRFFAERPEGSVSTLKIQRTQQEDSAVYLCASSSLTSGGTQEQFFGPGTRLTVL.

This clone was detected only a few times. CDR3 amino acids: CASTRRGQGFYGYTF. Here the CDR3 DNA reads TGTGCCAGCACTCGCCGGGGACAGGGCTTCTATGGCTACACCTTC. V is TRBV5-6 and J is TRBJ1-2; 9 bases line up with TRBD1. V lost 6 bases to trimming and J lost 4 bases; unmatched junction nucleotides: 10. The germline V gene has CDR1 SGHDT and CDR2 YYEEEE. The CDR3 spans 15 residues.

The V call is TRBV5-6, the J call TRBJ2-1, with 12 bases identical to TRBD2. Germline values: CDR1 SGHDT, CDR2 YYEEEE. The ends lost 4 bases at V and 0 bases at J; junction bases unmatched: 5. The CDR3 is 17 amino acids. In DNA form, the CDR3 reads TGTGCCAGCAGCCAGACTAGCGGGGGCCACTCCTACAATGAGCAGTTCTTC. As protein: CASSQTSGGHSYNEQFF.